This T cell receptor (beta chain) was recovered during a study of chemoradiotherapy in HPV16-positive cancers. Study-wide points: Functional assays defining HPV-specific T cells used only a couple of HPV16-positive patients.

This CDR3 region has 13 residues. CDR1 and CDR2 from the germline V gene are SSHAT and FNYEAQ (reference sequence). With regard to this clone: Its antigen remains unidentified. One end of the junction varies from germline; a read error may be responsible.

Over chemoradiotherapy, repertoires were sampled more than once. Method: immunoSEQ multiplex PCR; TCRdb's copy keeps in-frame clones and lacks some. The table includes nearly 35,000 clones, around 92% detected once. This sequence was found in a human donor with HPV-associated anogenital cancer. Sample: blood, taken from a patient who underwent chemoradiotherapy. The genes are TRBV7-7 and TRBJ1-1, with TRBD1 matching 7 bases. The CDR3 loop is CASSRGMNTEAFF. The CDR3 bases are TGTGCTAGCAGCAGGGGGATGAACACTGAAGCTTTCTTT.